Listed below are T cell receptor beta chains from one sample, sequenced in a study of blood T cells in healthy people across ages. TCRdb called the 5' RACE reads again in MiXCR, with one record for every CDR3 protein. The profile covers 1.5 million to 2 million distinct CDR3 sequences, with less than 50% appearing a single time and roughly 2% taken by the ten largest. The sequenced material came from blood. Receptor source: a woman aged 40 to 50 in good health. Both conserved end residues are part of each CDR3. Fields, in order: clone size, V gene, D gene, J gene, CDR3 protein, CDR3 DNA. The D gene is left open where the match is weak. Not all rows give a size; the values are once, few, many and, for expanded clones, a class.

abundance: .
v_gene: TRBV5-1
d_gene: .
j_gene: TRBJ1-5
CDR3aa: CASSLEGRGNQPQHF
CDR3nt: TGCGCCAGCAGCTTGGAGGGACGGGGCAATCAGCCCCAGCATTTT

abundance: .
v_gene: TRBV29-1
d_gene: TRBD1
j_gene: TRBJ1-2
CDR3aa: CSVTGDGYTF
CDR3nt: TGCAGCGTTACAGGGGATGGCTACACCTTC

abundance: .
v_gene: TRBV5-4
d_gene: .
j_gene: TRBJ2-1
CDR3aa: CASSLAGQLINEQFF
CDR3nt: TGTGCTAGCAGCTTGGCGGGACAGCTGATCAATGAGCAGTTCTTC

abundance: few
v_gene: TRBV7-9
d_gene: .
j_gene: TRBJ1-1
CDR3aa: CASSLAVRTEAFF
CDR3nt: TGTGCCAGCAGCTTAGCGGTCAGGACTGAAGCTTTCTTT

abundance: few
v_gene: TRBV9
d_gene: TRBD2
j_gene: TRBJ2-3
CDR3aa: CASSGRSGGGTDTQYF
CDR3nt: TGTGCCAGCAGCGGTCGAAGCGGGGGGGGCACAGATACGCAGTATTTT

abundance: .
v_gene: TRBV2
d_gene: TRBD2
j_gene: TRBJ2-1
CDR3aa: CASSATRVAGGPRNEQFF
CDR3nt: TGTGCCAGCAGTGCGACAAGGGTAGCGGGGGGGCCCCGGAATGAGCAGTTCTTC

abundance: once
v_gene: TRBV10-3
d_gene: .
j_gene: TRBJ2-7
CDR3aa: CAISSRNSGILYEQYF
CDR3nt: TGTGCCATCAGCTCTAGGAATAGCGGAATCCTCTACGAGCAGTACTTC

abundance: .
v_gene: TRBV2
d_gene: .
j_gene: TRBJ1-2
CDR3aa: CASSGSVSADYGYTF
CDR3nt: TGTGCCAGCAGTGGCAGTGTTAGCGCGGATTATGGCTACACCTTC

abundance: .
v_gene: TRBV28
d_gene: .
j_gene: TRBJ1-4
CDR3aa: CASSSREITNEKLFF
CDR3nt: TGTGCCAGCAGTTCCAGGGAAATTACTAATGAAAAACTGTTTTTT

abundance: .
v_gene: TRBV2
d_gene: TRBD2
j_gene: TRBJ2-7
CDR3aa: CASRDSGGAYEQYF
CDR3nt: TGTGCCAGCAGGGATAGCGGGGGAGCCTACGAGCAGTACTTC

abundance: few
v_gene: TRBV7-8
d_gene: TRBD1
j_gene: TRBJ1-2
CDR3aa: CASSSTTDRGPDGYTF
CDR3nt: TGTGCCAGCAGCTCCACCACAGACAGGGGGCCTGATGGCTACACCTTC